The rows below give T cell receptor beta chains drawn from one sample of a study of blood T cell repertoires in COVID-19. Profiling relied on immunoSEQ multiplex PCR, and the TCRdb table lists in-frame clones only, not all of them. The table includes over 200,000 clones, around 89% detected once. Sequencing input: PBMCs or T cells enriched from blood (not recorded which). Receptors originate from a man aged 35 to 55 who had recovered from COVID-19. CDR3s include the opening cysteine and the closing phenylalanine or tryptophan. A D gene is named only where the DNA matches it firmly. The listing skips clone size in some rows; elsewhere it reads once, few, many or a size class.

V gene	clone size	CDR3 length	D gene	J gene	CDR3 protein	CDR3 DNA
TRBV19	-	15	TRBD1	TRBJ2-7	CASSSWTGSAYEQYF	TGTGCCAGTAGTTCCTGGACAGGGTCAGCTTACGAGCAGTACTTC
TRBV19	-	14	-	TRBJ1-2	CASSITGANYGYTF	TGTGCCAGTAGTATCACAGGAGCTAACTATGGCTACACCTTC
TRBV30	-	13	-	TRBJ1-1	CAWNPQGFTEAFF	TGTGCCTGGAATCCACAGGGTTTCACTGAAGCTTTCTTT
TRBV18	-	16	TRBD2	TRBJ2-3	CASSPRSSGGFGTQYF	TGTGCCAGCTCACCACGCTCTAGCGGAGGGTTTGGTACGCAGTATTTT
TRBV23-1	-	19	-	TRBJ2-2	CASTTILVVERGLIGELFF	TGCGCCAGTACGACTATACTGGTAGTTGAGAGGGGGTTAATCGGGGAGCTGTTTTTT
TRBV5-1	-	16	-	TRBJ1-2	CASSLAPGGVIYGYTF	TGCGCCAGCAGCTTGGCCCCGGGGGGGGTCATCTATGGCTACACCTTC
TRBV27	once	20	TRBD1	TRBJ1-5	CASSAYTGTGGRRGNQPQHF	TGTGCCAGCAGTGCCTACACCGGGACAGGGGGCAGGAGGGGCAATCAGCCCCAGCATTTT
TRBV2	-	13	-	TRBJ1-4	CASSVEIKGKLFF	TGTGCCAGCAGTGTTGAAATTAAGGGGAAACTGTTTTTT
TRBV7-9	-	12	-	TRBJ2-7	CASSLRGYEQYF	TGTGCCAGCAGCTTACGGGGCTACGAGCAGTACTTC
TRBV11-2	once	17	TRBD1	TRBJ1-4	CASSERDRGLRNEKLFF	TGTGCCAGCAGCGAGCGGGACAGGGGGCTGAGGAATGAAAAACTGTTTTTT
TRBV7-3	once	16	-	TRBJ2-1	CASSPIGVHSYNEQFF	TGTGCCAGCAGCCCAATAGGGGTCCACTCCTACAATGAGCAGTTCTTC
TRBV5-5	-	14	-	TRBJ1-1	CASSLEGQDTEAFF	TGTGCCAGCAGCTTGGAGGGACAAGACACTGAAGCTTTCTTT
TRBV9	-	15	-	TRBJ1-4	CASSVEGVGSEKLFF	TGTGCCAGCAGCGTAGAGGGTGTCGGGAGTGAAAAACTGTTTTTT
TRBV5-1	-	18	-	TRBJ1-2	CASSLAGGAVGGENGYTF	TGCGCCAGCAGCTTGGCCGGAGGGGCAGTCGGTGGGGAAAATGGCTACACCTTC
TRBV4-3	-	13	-	TRBJ2-7	CASSQVQGYEQYF	TGCGCCAGCAGCCAGGTACAGGGCTACGAGCAGTACTTC
TRBV2	-	14	-	TRBJ1-2	CASRRGTSNYGYTF	TGTGCCAGCAGGCGGGGGACCTCTAACTATGGCTACACCTTC
TRBV28	-	14	TRBD2	TRBJ2-5	CASSTSWYQETQYF	TGTGCCAGTTCGACTAGCTGGTACCAAGAGACCCAGTACTTC
TRBV11-3	-	12	-	TRBJ1-5	CASSLGPGPQHF	TGTGCCAGCAGCTTAGGGCCAGGGCCCCAGCATTTT
TRBV7-6	-	16	-	TRBJ1-2	CASSLVSQGSTGGYTF	TGTGCCAGCAGCTTAGTCTCCCAGGGTAGTACGGGCGGCTACACCTTC
TRBV3-1/TRBV3-2	-	16	-	TRBJ2-7	CASSQYGLAESYEQYF	TGTGCCAGCAGCCAATATGGGCTAGCAGAATCCTACGAGCAGTACTTC
TRBV28	-	14	TRBD1	TRBJ2-7	CASRLMTGNYEQYF	TGTGCCAGCAGATTAATGACAGGGAACTACGAGCAGTACTTC
TRBV21-1	-	21	-	TRBJ2-1	CASSKVPGAGGPSGSYNEQFF	TGTGCCAGCAGCAAAGTCCCCGGAGCGGGGGGGCCTTCCGGGTCCTACAATGAGCAGTTCTTC
TRBV27	-	13	-	TRBJ2-3	CASAQGVADTQYF	TGTGCCAGCGCGCAAGGGGTCGCAGATACGCAGTATTTT
TRBV28	-	15	TRBD2	TRBJ2-2	CASSLLAGNTGELFF	TGTGCCAGCAGCCTACTAGCGGGGAACACCGGGGAGCTGTTTTTT
TRBV2	once	14	-	TRBJ1-2	CASSDTGSNYGYTF	TGTGCCAGCAGTGATACGGGAAGCAACTATGGCTACACCTTC
TRBV18	-	15	-	TRBJ1-4	CASSPRGDTNEKLFF	TGTGCCAGCTCACCCCGGGGAGATACTAATGAAAAACTGTTTTTT
TRBV11-3	-	12	-	TRBJ1-6	CASGRGYSPLHF	TGTGCCAGCGGCAGGGGATATTCACCCCTCCACTTT
TRBV18	-	11	-	TRBJ1-3	CASSPSDTIYF	TGTGCCAGCTCACCATCTGACACCATATATTTT
TRBV14	-	14	-	TRBJ2-4	CASSHALAKNIQYF	TGTGCCAGCAGCCACGCACTAGCCAAAAACATTCAGTACTTC
TRBV7-8	-	16	-	TRBJ1-1	CASSLPKGGMNTEAFF	TGTGCCAGCAGCTTACCAAAGGGAGGCATGAACACTGAAGCTTTCTTT
TRBV19	-	15	-	TRBJ1-1	CASNPPGGPGTEAFF	TGTGCCAGTAATCCACCGGGGGGCCCTGGGACTGAAGCTTTCTTT
TRBV3-1/TRBV3-2	once	13	-	TRBJ2-5	CASSVRVWETQYF	TGTGCCAGCAGCGTCAGGGTATGGGAGACCCAGTACTTC
TRBV5-4	-	14	TRBD1	TRBJ1-4	CASSSNRGVEKLFF	TGTGCCAGCAGCTCAAACAGGGGGGTGGAAAAACTGTTTTTT
TRBV6-2/TRBV6-3	-	16	TRBD2	TRBJ2-5	CASSYGAGGLQETQYF	TGTGCCAGCAGTTACGGAGCGGGAGGGCTCCAAGAGACCCAGTACTTC
TRBV18	-	16	TRBD1	TRBJ2-5	CASSPIFRQGEETQYF	TGTGCCAGCTCACCAATTTTTCGACAGGGTGAAGAGACCCAGTACTTC
TRBV12-5	once	15	TRBD2	TRBJ2-1	CASGLVIAGGHEQFF	TGTGCTAGTGGTTTGGTAATAGCGGGAGGGCATGAGCAGTTCTTC
TRBV6-5	-	15	-	TRBJ2-1	CASRSAQGSYNEQFF	TGTGCCAGCAGGAGTGCTCAGGGGTCCTACAATGAGCAGTTCTTC
TRBV18	-	14	-	TRBJ1-4	CASSRGTLNEKLFF	TGTGCCAGCTCACGCGGGACCTTAAATGAAAAACTGTTTTTT
TRBV2	-	17	TRBD2	TRBJ2-3	CASSGGLAEDSTDTQYF	TGTGCCAGCAGCGGAGGACTAGCGGAGGATAGCACAGATACGCAGTATTTT
TRBV18	-	13	-	TRBJ1-2	CASSPPQTGGYTF	TGTGCCAGCTCGCCGCCCCAGACAGGTGGCTACACCTTC
TRBV21-1	-	16	-	TRBJ1-5	CASSKGPSNSNQPQHF	TGTGCCAGCAGCAAGGGCCCATCAAATAGCAATCAGCCCCAGCATTTT
TRBV18	-	18	TRBD1	TRBJ1-3	CASSPMAATGSSGNTIYF	TGTGCCAGCTCACCAATGGCAGCGACAGGGAGCTCTGGAAACACCATATATTTT
TRBV5-1	once	15	TRBD1	TRBJ1-2	CASSLGDRGALGYTF	TGCGCCAGCAGCTTGGGGGACAGAGGGGCATTGGGCTACACCTTC
TRBV7-6	-	16	-	TRBJ2-5	CASSPQGAGIGKTQYF	TGTGCCAGCAGCCCTCAAGGCGCGGGGATTGGCAAGACCCAGTACTTC
TRBV3-1/TRBV3-2	-	15	TRBD1	TRBJ2-7	CASSQRDRRPYEQYF	TGTGCCAGCAGCCAACGGGACAGGAGGCCCTACGAGCAGTACTTC
TRBV7-8	-	16	TRBD2	TRBJ2-1	CASSLYSWTSVDEQFF	TGTGCCAGCAGCTTATACTCTTGGACTAGCGTTGATGAGCAGTTCTTC
TRBV27	-	15	-	TRBJ1-2	CASSLSGQHNYGYTF	TGTGCCAGCAGTTTATCCGGACAGCATAACTATGGCTACACCTTC
TRBV4-3	-	14	-	TRBJ1-1	CASSRLTGRTEAFF	TGCGCCAGCAGCCGGCTAACAGGGCGCACTGAAGCTTTCTTT
TRBV9	-	15	-	TRBJ1-6	CASSVDPGYNSPLHF	TGTGCCAGCAGCGTAGACCCAGGGTATAATTCACCCCTCCACTTT
TRBV4-3	-	17	-	TRBJ1-3	CASSGQVFDHSGNTIYF	TGCGCCAGCAGCGGGCAGGTTTTCGACCACTCTGGAAACACCATATATTTT
TRBV28	-	16	TRBD1	TRBJ1-2	CASSLFGAGTGEGYTF	TGTGCCAGCAGTTTATTCGGGGCCGGGACAGGGGAAGGCTACACCTTC
TRBV9	-	15	TRBD1	TRBJ2-3	CASSTRGFPTDTQYF	TGTGCCAGCAGCACCAGGGGGTTCCCCACAGATACGCAGTATTTT
TRBV5-6	-	14	-	TRBJ2-5	CASSLRQGGETQYF	TGTGCCAGCAGCTTGCGGCAGGGGGGTGAGACCCAGTACTTC
TRBV25-1	-	15	TRBD2	TRBJ2-1	CASRTRLAGGNEQFF	TGTGCCAGCAGGACGAGACTAGCGGGAGGTAATGAGCAGTTCTTC
TRBV9	-	18	-	TRBJ2-3	CASSVGARLVSSTDTQYF	TGTGCCAGCAGCGTAGGAGCTAGGTTAGTCAGTAGCACAGATACGCAGTATTTT
TRBV14	-	17	TRBD2	TRBJ2-1	CASSQDRLAGGNNEQFF	TGTGCCAGCAGCCAAGACCGACTAGCGGGAGGGAACAATGAGCAGTTCTTC
TRBV14	-	16	-	TRBJ2-3	CASSHLATRRADTQYF	TGTGCCAGCAGCCACCTTGCTACCCGCCGTGCAGATACGCAGTATTTT
TRBV27	once	15	TRBD2	TRBJ2-7	CASSSGTTKRDEQYF	TGTGCCAGCAGTTCCGGGACTACCAAGCGGGACGAGCAGTACTTC
TRBV4-3	-	15	TRBD2	TRBJ2-3	CASSQVAGRTDTQYF	TGCGCCAGCAGCCAGGTAGCGGGGCGCACAGATACGCAGTATTTT
TRBV5-5	once	14	-	TRBJ1-4	CASRGGRTNEKLFF	TGTGCCAGCCGGGGGGGCAGAACTAATGAAAAACTGTTTTTT